This TCR beta chain was identified during a study of CD8 T cells in Susac syndrome (dated by TCRdb to 2018 to 2020). Looking at the study overall: Of the Susac syndrome patients who were sequenced, 8 or 9 were in clinical remission while about six had clinically active disease. The study used repertoire sequencing to test whether antigen drove CD8+ T cell activation and differentiation in Susac syndrome. At blood withdrawal, Susac syndrome patients were therapy-naive, treated with corticosteroids (with IVIg additionally given to some), or treated with IVIg alone. The paper as a whole reports these results and caveats: The number of individuals in the TCR sequencing and HLA analysis was acknowledged as relatively small. No clonal expansion was detected in the CD4+ T cell repertoire of Susac syndrome patients.

About this clonotype: Its binding antigen is unknown. Base qualities are not at hand, and no much larger clone is one base apart.

High-throughput TCR beta sequencing profiled peripheral blood CD8+ and CD4+ T cells from healthy donors, Susac syndrome patients and multiple sclerosis patients. The Susac syndrome patients fulfilled recently defined diagnostic criteria for either definite or probable disease. Bulk CD8+ and CD4+ T cells were purified by magnetic negative isolation, whereas CD8+ TEMRA cells were enriched by FACS. Blood was drawn into EDTA tubes, processed within 24 hours, and PBMCs were isolated by density gradient centrifugation. PBMCs intended for TCR sequencing were cryopreserved in liquid nitrogen and were subsequently thawed in a 37 degrees C water bath. A purity of at least 90% was achieved for sorted or isolated CD4+, CD8+ and CD8+ TEMRA cells. RNA was extracted using the RNeasy kit, and about 0.45 to 1 ug of the RNA was reverse transcribed with random hexamers. TCR beta CDR3 regions were amplified with the immunoSEQ multiplex PCR assay covering 54 Vbeta and 13 Jbeta segments. PCR amplification bias was corrected using a synthetic template baseline for primer optimization and computational correction. The authors' pipeline ran thus. Reads were assigned to V, D and J genes according to IMGT and analyzed in immunoSEQ Analyzer, with only productive sequences retained. Clonality was calculated as one minus the Shannon entropy normalized by log2 of the number of productive unique sequences. Public and private clones were assessed among the 100 most prevalent clones of each patient and control. Susac-specific clones were defined as absent from healthy and MS cohorts, about 1,100 published viral clones and other ImmuneACCESS disease sequences. TCRdb passed the public sequencing reads through fastp at Q25 and MiXCR, retaining productive beta sequences. CDR3 protein duplicates are merged, each entry listing the most common genes and DNA. The V and J calls here are based on TCRdb, not the publication. This sample gives under 200,000 distinct CDR3 sequences in total; 90% to 96% of them show up just once. Clones ranked in the top ten supply 0.1% to 0.15% of the sample.

The specimen sequenced was CD4+ T cells from PBMCs. The source is a human donor with Susac syndrome.

The DNA reads as follows: TGCAGTGCTCCGAGACTAGCGGGGGGGGGAGGTCCCTACAATGAGCAGTTCTTC. It translates as CSAPRLAGGGGPYNEQFF. Recombination connected TRBV20-1 to TRBJ2-1, and 14 junctional nucleotides match TRBD2. Measured from the cysteine to the phenylalanine, the CDR3 is 18 residues long. Only CDR3 DNA is held: 54 bases, read in frame from base 1. The germline V gene (reference sequence) yields DFQATT for CDR1 and SNEGSKA for CDR2. V is pruned by 5 bases and J by 2 bases, leaving 11 bases of the junction without a gene match.